This TCR beta chain was obtained from a study of T cell responses to AZD1222 COVID-19 vaccine. Looking at the study overall: Both about-4-week and about-12-week second-dose recipients were combined.

The CDR3 length is 16 residues. V gave up 3 bases and J gave up 0 bases; unmatched junction bases: 6. Germline V CDR1 and CDR2: MNHEY, SVGAGI. The table came from immunoSEQ multiplex PCR; TCRdb's copy has only in-frame clones and leaves some out. In the table there are 100,000 or so clones, about 87% of which are singletons. Findings and limits, study-wide: Repertoires were collected only later (after the peak T cell response had occurred). Across the whole spike, CD4 TCRs peaked at regions 160-218 and 743-854.

To note about this clone: Its target is not known.

The chain combines TRBV6-5 with TRBJ1-2; 8 bases match TRBD1. This sequence originates from an adult in good health. The sequencing here drew on peripheral blood, taken on day 0 of AZD1222 vaccination. The CDR3 is CASSYTGTGPNYGYTF. Written as DNA, the CDR3 is TGTGCCAGCAGTTATACCGGGACAGGACCTAACTATGGCTACACCTTC.